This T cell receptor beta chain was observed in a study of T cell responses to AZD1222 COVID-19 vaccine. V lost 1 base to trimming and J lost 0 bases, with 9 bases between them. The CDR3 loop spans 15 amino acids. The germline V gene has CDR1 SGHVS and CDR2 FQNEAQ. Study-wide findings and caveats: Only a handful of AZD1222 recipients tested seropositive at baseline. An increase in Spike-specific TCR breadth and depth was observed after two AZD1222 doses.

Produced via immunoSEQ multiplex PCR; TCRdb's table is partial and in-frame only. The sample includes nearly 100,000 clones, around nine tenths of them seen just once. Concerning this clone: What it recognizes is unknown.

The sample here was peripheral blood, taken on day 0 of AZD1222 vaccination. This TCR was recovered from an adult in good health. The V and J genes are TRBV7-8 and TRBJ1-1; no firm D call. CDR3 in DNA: TGTGCCAGCAGCTTAGTAAGGTTTTTGAACACTGAAGCTTTCTTT. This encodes CASSLVRFLNTEAFF.